One and the same sample provided the 19 T cell receptor beta chains below, sequenced in a study of blood T cell repertoires in COVID-19. Method: immunoSEQ multiplex PCR; TCRdb's copy keeps in-frame clones and lacks some. There are more than 300,000 clones in the sample; about 90% occur only once, and 1.5% to 2.5% lies in the top ten. The sample taken for sequencing was PBMCs or T cells enriched from blood (not recorded which). The receptors stem from a man in his forties in a cohort exposed to, infected with or recovered from COVID-19 (not recorded which).

This clone was picked up one time. The chain couples TRBV18 to TRBJ2-2, with 9 positions matching TRBD1. CDR1 KGHSH and CDR2 LQKENI come from the germline V gene. V was clipped by 3 bases and J by 5 bases; unmatched bases: 7. The CDR3 extends over 16 amino acids. CDR3 DNA: TGTGCCAGCTCACCGAAGGGGACAGGGCATACCGGGGAGCTGTTTTTT. The encoded protein is CASSPKGTGHTGELFF.

J is TRBJ2-2 and V is TRBV9, with a weak D call TRBD1 (6 bases). This CDR3 is 14 amino acids long. V gave up 3 bases and J gave up 3 bases, with 9 bases separating them. The germline CDR1 and CDR2 sequences are SGDLS and YYNGEE. CDR3 DNA: TGTGCCAGCAGCGACAGGGTACACACCGGGGAGCTGTTTTTT. Residues: CASSDRVHTGELFF.

The rearrangement uses TRBV5-8 and TRBJ2-3, with D maybe TRBD2 (5 bases). The CDR3 sequence is 14 residues long. V was clipped by 0 bases and J by 5 bases, with 10 bases between them. Looked up from germline, CDR1 is SGHTS and CDR2 is YDEGEE. Written as DNA, the CDR3 is TGTGCCAGCAGCTTGGGCGGGCCTGGAGATACGCAGTATTTT. Translation: CASSLGGPGDTQYF.

As concerns this clone: The same CDR3 is also encoded by other DNA sequences in this sample. The chain employs TRBV5-4 and TRBJ2-7, with D perhaps TRBD1 (5 bases). V was clipped by 0 bases and J by 0 bases, with 7 bases between them. The CDR3 has 14 residues. Germline loops: CDR1 SGHNT, CDR2 YYREEE (reference sequence). The CDR3 is CASSLGQGSYEQYF. For the CDR3, the DNA is TGTGCCAGCAGCTTGGGGCAGGGCTCCTACGAGCAGTACTTC.

The chain has TRBV7-9 and TRBJ1-4; TRBD1 matches at 7 bases. The CDR3 spans 15 residues. The trim removed 1 base at V and 8 bases at J, leaving 7 bases unmatched. Germline CDR1 SEHNR, CDR2 FQNEAQ (reference sequence). The CDR3 reads CASSLGRNRGEKLFF. DNA of the CDR3: TGTGCCAGCAGCTTAGGGAGGAACAGGGGAGAAAAACTGTTTTTT.

The sample holds a few counts of this clone. The gene calls are TRBV10-1 and TRBJ2-2, with D possibly being TRBD1 (5 bases). The CDR3 runs 15 residues. The ends were cut back, 5 bases at V and 2 bases at J, with 12 bases in the middle. Germline-derived CDR1 and CDR2 are WNHNN and SYGVQD (reference sequence). CDR3 protein: CASSNNRINTGELFF. The CDR3 bases are TGCGCCAGCAGTAATAACAGGATTAACACCGGGGAGCTGTTTTTT.

The V and J genes are TRBV19 and TRBJ1-1; 8 positions match TRBD1. Germline values: CDR1 LNHDA, CDR2 SQIVND (reference sequence). With 3 bases clipped from V and 5 bases from J, the junction kept 8 bases outside the gene matches. This CDR3 spans 15 amino acids. CDR3: CASSMKPGGSTEAFF. The CDR3 coding sequence is TGTGCCAGTAGTATGAAGCCAGGGGGCTCGACTGAAGCTTTCTTT.

The genes are TRBV3-1 (or the pseudogene TRBV3-2) and TRBJ1-2; 7 bases align to TRBD1. This CDR3 is built from 14 residues. The germline V gene encodes CDR1 LGHDT and CDR2 YNNKEL (reference sequence). Unmatched junction bases numbered 5, after V lost 0 bases and J lost 7 bases. CDR3 nucleotides: TGTGCCAGCAGCCAAGATCCGGACAGGTCTGGCTACACCTTC. Protein: CASSQDPDRSGYTF.

The chain uses TRBV27 and TRBJ1-6; 9 bases fit TRBD1. The CDR3 is 16 residues long. Germline loops: CDR1 MNHEY, CDR2 SMNVEV (reference sequence). J gave up 10 bases and V 0 bases, and 7 bases lay outside the gene matches. For the CDR3, the DNA is TGTGCCAGCAGTTTATCCGGGGACAGGGTTTTCTCACCCCTCCACTTT. Protein product: CASSLSGDRVFSPLHF.

CDR3 region: CASSGPGHNNEKLFF. The CDR3 DNA reads as TGTGCCAGCAGCGGACCGGGACACAATAATGAAAAACTGTTTTTT. The rearrangement joins TRBV7-2 to TRBJ1-4; possibly TRBD1 for D (6 bases). V was shortened by 5 bases and J by 4 bases, with 14 bases between the two germline ends. The CDR3 extends over 15 amino acids. Per the germline V gene, CDR1 is SGHTA and CDR2 is FQGNSA.

With respect to this clone: A junction end diverges from the germline sequence, so it may reflect a read error. The chain is built from TRBV5-5 and TRBJ1-2; 11 bases are shared with TRBD1. CDR1 and CDR2 from the germline V gene are SGHKS and YYEKEE (reference sequence). This CDR3 spans 12 amino acids. CDR3 protein: CASSFDRTGGRF. The CDR3 coding sequence is TGTGCCAGCAGCTTTGATAGGACAGGGGGCCGGTTC.

This rearrangement joins TRBV20-1 to TRBJ1-5; the match to TRBD1 covers 7 bases. This CDR3 is built from 15 residues. Trimming took 3 bases from V and 3 from J; bases not matched to a gene: 8. CDR1 and CDR2 from the germline V gene are DFQATT and SNEGSKA (reference sequence). CDR3 DNA sequence: TGCAGTGCTAGTGTAGGACAGGACAACAATCAGCCCCAGCATTTT. It encodes CSASVGQDNNQPQHF.

This clone was recorded once. The chain is built from TRBV15 and TRBJ1-1; 10 nucleotides match TRBD1. CDR1 and CDR2 (germline): LNHNV, YYDKDF (reference sequence). J lost 8 bases, V lost 3 bases, and 6 bases had no gene match. This CDR3 has 14 residues. This chain's CDR3 is CATSSLTGGREAFF. DNA for the CDR3: TGTGCCACCAGCAGCCTGACAGGGGGCAGGGAAGCTTTCTTT.

The chain links TRBV27 to TRBJ2-1; 8 bases align to TRBD2. Germline CDR1 is MNHEY and CDR2 is SMNVEV (reference sequence). This CDR3 contains 14 residues. Trimming at V came to 2 bases and at J to 5 bases, leaving 2 bases not matched to a gene. This chain's CDR3 is CASSLTSGNNEQFF. The CDR3 region has the DNA TGTGCCAGCAGTTTAACTAGCGGAAACAATGAGCAGTTCTTC.

With regard to this clone: Distinct nucleotide sequences in the sample also encode this CDR3. The chain combines TRBV2 with TRBJ2-1; D not certain. The CDR3 is 11 residues long. The germline CDR1 and CDR2 sequences are SNHLY and FYNNEI. Deletions cut 8 bases from V and 5 bases from J, with 7 bases between. CDR3 region: CASRRDNEQFF. CDR3 nucleotides: TGTGCCAGCCGCCGGGACAATGAGCAGTTCTTC.

The chain joins TRBV19 to TRBJ2-7; 9 bases fit TRBD1. V was pared by 6 bases and J by 2 bases, with 11 bases of the junction left unmatched. The CDR3 is 16 amino acids. Germline values: CDR1 LNHDA, CDR2 SQIVND (reference sequence). CDR3 sequence reads: CASSAGTGFGPYEQYF. The CDR3 DNA is TGTGCCAGTAGCGCCGGGACAGGGTTTGGCCCCTACGAGCAGTACTTC.

This rearrangement joins TRBV11-2 to TRBJ2-7; TRBD2 agrees at 14 bases. There are 16 residues in the CDR3. From germline, CDR1 is SGHAT and CDR2 FQNNGV. V was pared by 5 bases and J by 3 bases, with 6 bases of the junction left unmatched. In DNA, the CDR3 is TGTGCCAGCAGCCCGGGACTAGCGGGAGCCGGCTACGAGCAGTACTTC. This sequence encodes CASSPGLAGAGYEQYF.

The gene calls are TRBV6-5 and TRBJ1-3, with D unresolved. The CDR3 has 13 amino acids. Germline CDR1 MNHEY, CDR2 SVGAGI. V lost 9 bases, J lost 0 bases, and 9 bases lay in between. CDR3 nucleotides: TGTGCCAGTTCGAGGAGCTCTGGAAACACCATATATTTT. Protein: CASSRSSGNTIYF.

This clone has a handful of counts. The chain couples TRBV5-6 to TRBJ2-7; TRBD2 agrees at 12 bases. From germline, CDR1 is SGHDT and CDR2 YYEEEE. The CDR3 runs 15 residues. Unmatched junction bases numbered 6, after V lost 5 bases and J lost 3 bases. CDR3 sequence reads: CASRIGLAGNYEQYF. CDR3 DNA sequence: TGTGCCAGCAGAATCGGACTAGCGGGAAACTACGAGCAGTACTTC. The full variable domain, completed using reference TRBV5-6 and TRBJ2-7, is DAGVTQSPTHLIKTRGQQVTLRCSPKSGHDTVSWYQQALGQGPQFIFQYYEEEERQRGNFPDRFSGHQFPNYSSELNVNALLLGDSALYLCASRIGLAGNYEQYFGPGTRLTVT.